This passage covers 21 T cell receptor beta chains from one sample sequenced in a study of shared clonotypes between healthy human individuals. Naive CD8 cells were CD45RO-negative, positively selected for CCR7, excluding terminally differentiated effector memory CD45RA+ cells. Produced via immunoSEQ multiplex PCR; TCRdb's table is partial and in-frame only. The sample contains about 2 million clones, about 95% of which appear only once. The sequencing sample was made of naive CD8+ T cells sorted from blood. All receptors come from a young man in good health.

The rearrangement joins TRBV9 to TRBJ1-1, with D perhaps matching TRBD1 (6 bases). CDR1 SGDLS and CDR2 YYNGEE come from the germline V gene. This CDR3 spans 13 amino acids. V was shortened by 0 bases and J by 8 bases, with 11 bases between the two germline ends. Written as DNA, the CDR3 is TGTGCCAGCAGCGTAGGGTCAGACAGGGAAGCTTTCTTT. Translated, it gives CASSVGSDREAFF.

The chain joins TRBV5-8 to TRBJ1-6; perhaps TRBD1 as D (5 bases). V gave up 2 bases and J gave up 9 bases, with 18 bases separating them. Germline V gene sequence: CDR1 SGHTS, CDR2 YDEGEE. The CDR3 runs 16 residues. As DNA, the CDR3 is TGTGCCAGCAGCTTAGGGGACCTAGGAGGTGTTTCACCCCTCCACTTT. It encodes CASSLGDLGGVSPLHF.

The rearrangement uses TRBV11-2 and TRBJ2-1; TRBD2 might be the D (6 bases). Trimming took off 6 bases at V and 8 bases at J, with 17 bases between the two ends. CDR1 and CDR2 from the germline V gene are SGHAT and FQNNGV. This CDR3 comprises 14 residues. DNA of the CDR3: TGTGCCAGCAGTTACTATGGCGGGACCTATGAGCAGTTCTTC. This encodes CASSYYGGTYEQFF.

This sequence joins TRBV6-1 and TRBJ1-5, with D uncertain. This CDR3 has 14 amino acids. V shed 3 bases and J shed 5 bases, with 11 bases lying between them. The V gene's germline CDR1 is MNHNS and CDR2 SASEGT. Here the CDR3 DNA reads TGTGCCAGCAGTGAGCGGGGTTGGGATCAGCCCCAGCATTTT. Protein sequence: CASSERGWDQPQHF.

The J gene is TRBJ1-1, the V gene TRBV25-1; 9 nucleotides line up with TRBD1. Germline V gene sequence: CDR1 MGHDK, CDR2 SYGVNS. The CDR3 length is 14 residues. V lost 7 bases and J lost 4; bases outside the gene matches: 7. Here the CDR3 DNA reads TGTGCCAGCAAGGACAGGGGAGATGGCACTGAAGCTTTCTTT. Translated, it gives CASKDRGDGTEAFF.

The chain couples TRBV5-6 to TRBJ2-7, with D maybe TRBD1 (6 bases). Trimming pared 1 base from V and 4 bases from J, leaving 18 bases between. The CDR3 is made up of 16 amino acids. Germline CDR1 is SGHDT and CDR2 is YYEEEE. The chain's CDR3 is CASSLFQGTTRYEQYF. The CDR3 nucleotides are TGTGCCAGCAGCTTGTTCCAGGGGACGACCCGATACGAGCAGTACTTC.

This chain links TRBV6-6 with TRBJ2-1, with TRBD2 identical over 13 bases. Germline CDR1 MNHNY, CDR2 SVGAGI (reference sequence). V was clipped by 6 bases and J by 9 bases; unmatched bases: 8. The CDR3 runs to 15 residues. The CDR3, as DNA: TGTGCCAGCAGCCCACTAGCGGGGGGGTTAGGTGAGCAGTTCTTC. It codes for CASSPLAGGLGEQFF.

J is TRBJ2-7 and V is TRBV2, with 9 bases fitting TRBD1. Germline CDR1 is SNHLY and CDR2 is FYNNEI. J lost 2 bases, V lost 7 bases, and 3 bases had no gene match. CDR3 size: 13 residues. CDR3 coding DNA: TGTGCCAGCATGGGACAGGGACCCTACGAGCAGTACTTC. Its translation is CASMGQGPYEQYF.

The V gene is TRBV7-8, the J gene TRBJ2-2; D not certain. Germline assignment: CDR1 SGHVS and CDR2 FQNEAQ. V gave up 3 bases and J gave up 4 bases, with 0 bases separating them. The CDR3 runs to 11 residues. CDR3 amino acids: CASSFTGELFF. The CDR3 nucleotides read TGTGCCAGCAGCTTCACCGGGGAGCTGTTTTTT.

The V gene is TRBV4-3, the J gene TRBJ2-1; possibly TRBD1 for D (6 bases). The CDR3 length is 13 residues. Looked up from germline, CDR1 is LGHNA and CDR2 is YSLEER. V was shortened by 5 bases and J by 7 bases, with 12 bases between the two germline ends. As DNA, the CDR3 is TGCGCCAGCAGCTGGACAGTGGGAAATGAGCAGTTCTTC. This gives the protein CASSWTVGNEQFF.

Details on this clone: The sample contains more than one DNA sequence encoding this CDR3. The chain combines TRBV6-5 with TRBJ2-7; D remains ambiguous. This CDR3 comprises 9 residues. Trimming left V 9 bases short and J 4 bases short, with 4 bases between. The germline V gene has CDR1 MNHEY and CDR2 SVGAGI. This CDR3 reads CASGYEQYF. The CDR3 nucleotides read TGTGCCAGTGGGTACGAGCAGTACTTC.

The CDR3 bases are TGTGCCAGTAGTACCGACCCCGGGACAGGGTATCAGCCCCAGCATTTT. Amino acid sequence: CASSTDPGTGYQPQHF. The chain joins TRBV19 to TRBJ1-5, with 9 bases fitting TRBD1. The length of the CDR3 is 16 residues. J gave up 5 bases and V 4 bases, and 9 bases lay outside the gene matches. Per germline, CDR1 LNHDA and CDR2 SQIVND (reference sequence). The complete variable domain, with remaining parts taken from reference TRBV19 and TRBJ1-5, reads DGGITQSPKYLFRKEGQNVTLSCEQNLNHDAMYWYRQDPGQGLRLIYYSQIVNDFQKGDIAEGYSVSREKKESFPLTVTSAQKNPTAFYLCASSTDPGTGYQPQHFGDGTRLSIL.

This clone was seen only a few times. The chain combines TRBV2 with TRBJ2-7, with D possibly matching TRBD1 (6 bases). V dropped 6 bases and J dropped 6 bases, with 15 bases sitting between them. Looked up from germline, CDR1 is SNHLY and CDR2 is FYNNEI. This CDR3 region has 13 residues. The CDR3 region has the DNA TGTGCCAGCAGAGAAACGACAGGAACCGAGCAGTACTTC. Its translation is CASRETTGTEQYF.

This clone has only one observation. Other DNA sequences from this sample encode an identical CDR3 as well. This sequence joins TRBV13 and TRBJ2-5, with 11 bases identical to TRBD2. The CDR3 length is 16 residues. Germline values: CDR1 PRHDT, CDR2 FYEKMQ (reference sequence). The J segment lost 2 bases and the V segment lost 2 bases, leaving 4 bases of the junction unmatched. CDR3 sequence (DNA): TGTGCCAGCAGCTTAAGACTAGCGGGAACACAAGAGACCCAGTACTTC. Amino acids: CASSLRLAGTQETQYF.

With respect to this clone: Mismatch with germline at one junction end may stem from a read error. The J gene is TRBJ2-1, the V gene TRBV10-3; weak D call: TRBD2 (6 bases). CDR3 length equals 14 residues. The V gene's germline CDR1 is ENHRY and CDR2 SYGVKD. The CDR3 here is CAISGTPDYGEQFF. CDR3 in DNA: TGTGCCATTAGTGGGACCCCGGACTATGGTGAGCAGTTCTTC.

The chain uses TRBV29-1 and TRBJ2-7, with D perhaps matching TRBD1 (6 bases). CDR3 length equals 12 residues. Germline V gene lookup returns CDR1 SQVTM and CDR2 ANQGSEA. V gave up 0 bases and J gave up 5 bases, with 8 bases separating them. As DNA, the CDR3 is TGCAGCGTTGAAGACAGGGGAGACGAGCAGTACTTC. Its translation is CSVEDRGDEQYF.

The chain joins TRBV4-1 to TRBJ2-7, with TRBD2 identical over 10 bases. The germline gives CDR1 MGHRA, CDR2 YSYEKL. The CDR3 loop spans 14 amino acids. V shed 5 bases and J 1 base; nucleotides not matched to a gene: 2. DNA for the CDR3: TGCGCCAGCAGCATTAGCGGGAGGTCCTACGAGCAGTACTTC. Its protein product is CASSISGRSYEQYF.

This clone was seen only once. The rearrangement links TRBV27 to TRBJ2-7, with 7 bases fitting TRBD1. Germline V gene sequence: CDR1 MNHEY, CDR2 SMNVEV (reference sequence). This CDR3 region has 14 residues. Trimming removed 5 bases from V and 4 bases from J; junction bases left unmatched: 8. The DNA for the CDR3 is TGTGCCAGCAGTACCGGACAGGTTTGGTACGAGCAGTACTTC. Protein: CASSTGQVWYEQYF.

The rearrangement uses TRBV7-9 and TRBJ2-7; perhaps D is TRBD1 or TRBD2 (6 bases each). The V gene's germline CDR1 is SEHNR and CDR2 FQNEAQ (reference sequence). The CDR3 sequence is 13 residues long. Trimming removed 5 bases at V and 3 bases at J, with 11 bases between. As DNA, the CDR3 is TGTGCCAGCAGCAAGGGGGGAGGCTACGAGCAGTACTTC. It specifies CASSKGGGYEQYF.

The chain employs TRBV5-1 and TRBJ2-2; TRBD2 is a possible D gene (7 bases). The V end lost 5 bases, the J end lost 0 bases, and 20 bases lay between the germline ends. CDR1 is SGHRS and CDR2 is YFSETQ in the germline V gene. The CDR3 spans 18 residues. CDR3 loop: CASRPLGGPGPNTGELFF. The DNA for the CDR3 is TGCGCCAGCAGACCGCTCGGGGGGCCGGGACCGAACACCGGGGAGCTGTTTTTT. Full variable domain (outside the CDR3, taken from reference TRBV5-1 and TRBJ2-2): KAGVTQTPRYLIKTRGQQVTLSCSPISGHRSVSWYQQTPGQGLQFLFEYFSETQRNKGNFPGRFSGRQFSNSRSEMNVSTLELGDSALYLCASRPLGGPGPNTGELFFGEGSRLTVL.

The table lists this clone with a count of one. The CDR3 region has the DNA TGCGCCAGCAGCCAGAGACTGAACACTGAAGCTTTCTTT. Translated, it gives CASSQRLNTEAFF. The rearrangement joins TRBV4-1 to TRBJ1-1; D not certain. Germline CDR1 is MGHRA and CDR2 is YSYEKL. The CDR3 length is 13 residues. V was cut by 3 bases and J by 0 bases, with 5 bases left in between.